This T cell receptor (beta chain) was sequenced in a study of T-cell memory formation after mild COVID-19. Using constant-segment primers, 5'RACE produced TCR alpha and TCR beta cDNA libraries carrying sample barcodes and UMIs. Each CDR3 protein gets one entry after TCRdb re-called the 5' RACE reads with MiXCR. Seen here are 280,000 or so distinct CDR3 sequences, 8% to 10% observed once, and the top ten hold under 25%. V gave up 6 bases and J gave up 7 bases; unmatched junction bases: 14. Per germline, CDR1 DFQATT and CDR2 SNEGSKA (reference sequence). CDR3 length: 15 amino acids. General study findings and limits: Day 15 to 85 contractors were CD4/CD8 balanced; later expanders leaned CD4+.

This clonotype was recorded a few times. Its antigen is not known. The clonotype was recovered from a man aged 18 to 30 who had mild COVID-19 (a few samples of this study predate the infection). Cell type and time point are not known. Sequenced: PBMCs or a T cell subset sorted from them (not recorded which). The chain is built from TRBV20-1 and TRBJ1-2; 10 bases are a match to TRBD1. CDR3 region: CSATTGTGDMRGYTF. DNA of the CDR3: TGCAGTGCCACAACCGGGACAGGGGACATGCGTGGCTACACCTTC.